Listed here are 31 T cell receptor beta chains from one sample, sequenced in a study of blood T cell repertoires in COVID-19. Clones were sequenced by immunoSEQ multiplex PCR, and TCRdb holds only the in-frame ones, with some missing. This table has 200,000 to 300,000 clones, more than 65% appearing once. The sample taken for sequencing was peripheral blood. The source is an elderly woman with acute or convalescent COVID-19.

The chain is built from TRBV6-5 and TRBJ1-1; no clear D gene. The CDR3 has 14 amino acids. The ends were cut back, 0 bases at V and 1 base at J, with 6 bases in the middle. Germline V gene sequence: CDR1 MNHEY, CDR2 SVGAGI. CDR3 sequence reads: CASSYSFRNTEAFF. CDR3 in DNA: TGTGCCAGCAGTTACTCGTTCCGGAACACTGAAGCTTTCTTT.

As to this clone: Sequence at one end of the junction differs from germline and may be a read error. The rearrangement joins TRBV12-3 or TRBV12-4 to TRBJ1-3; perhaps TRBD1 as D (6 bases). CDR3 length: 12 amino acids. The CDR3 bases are TGTGCCAGCACCTTGGGGGACACCTATCGAAATTTT. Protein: CASTLGDTYRNF.

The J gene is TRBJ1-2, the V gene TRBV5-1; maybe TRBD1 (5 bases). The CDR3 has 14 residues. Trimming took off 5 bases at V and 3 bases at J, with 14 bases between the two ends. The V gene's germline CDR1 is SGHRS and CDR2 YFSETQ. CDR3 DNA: TGCGCCAGCAGGAGAGACGGGGGTGACTATGGCTACACCTTC. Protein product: CASRRDGGDYGYTF.

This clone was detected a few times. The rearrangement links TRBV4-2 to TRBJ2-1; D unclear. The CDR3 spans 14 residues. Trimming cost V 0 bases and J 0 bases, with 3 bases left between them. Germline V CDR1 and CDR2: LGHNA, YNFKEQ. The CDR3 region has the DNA TGTGCCAGCAGCCAAGACCGCTCCTACAATGAGCAGTTCTTC. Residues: CASSQDRSYNEQFF.

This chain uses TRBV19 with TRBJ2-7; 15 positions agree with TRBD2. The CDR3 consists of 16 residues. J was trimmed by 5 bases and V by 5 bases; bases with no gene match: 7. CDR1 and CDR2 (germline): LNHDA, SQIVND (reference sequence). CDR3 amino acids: CASSPGLAGGGDEQYF. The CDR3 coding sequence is TGTGCCAGTAGTCCAGGACTAGCGGGAGGGGGGGACGAGCAGTACTTC. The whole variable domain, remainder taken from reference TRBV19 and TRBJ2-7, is DGGITQSPKYLFRKEGQNVTLSCEQNLNHDAMYWYRQDPGQGLRLIYYSQIVNDFQKGDIAEGYSVSREKKESFPLTVTSAQKNPTAFYLCASSPGLAGGGDEQYFGPGTRLTVT.

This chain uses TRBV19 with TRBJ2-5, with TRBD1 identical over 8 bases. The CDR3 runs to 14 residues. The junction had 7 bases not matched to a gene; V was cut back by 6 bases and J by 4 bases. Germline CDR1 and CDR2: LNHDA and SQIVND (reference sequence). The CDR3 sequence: CASRDDRGRETQYF. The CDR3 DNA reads TGTGCCAGTAGAGACGACAGGGGCAGAGAGACCCAGTACTTC.

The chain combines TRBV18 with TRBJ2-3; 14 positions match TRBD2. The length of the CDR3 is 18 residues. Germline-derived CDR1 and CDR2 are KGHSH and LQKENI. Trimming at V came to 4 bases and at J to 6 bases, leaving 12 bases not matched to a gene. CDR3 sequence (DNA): TGTGCCAGCTCACTCCTTATGACTAGCGGGAGGGTTCTGGATACGCAGTATTTT. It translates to CASSLLMTSGRVLDTQYF.

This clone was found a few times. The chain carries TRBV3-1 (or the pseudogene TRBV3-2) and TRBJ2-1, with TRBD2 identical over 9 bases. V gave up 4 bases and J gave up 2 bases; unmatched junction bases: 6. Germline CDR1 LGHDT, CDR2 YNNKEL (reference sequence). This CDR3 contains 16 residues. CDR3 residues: CASSPFSGGTYNEQFF. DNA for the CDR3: TGTGCCAGCAGCCCCTTTAGCGGGGGCACCTACAATGAGCAGTTCTTC.

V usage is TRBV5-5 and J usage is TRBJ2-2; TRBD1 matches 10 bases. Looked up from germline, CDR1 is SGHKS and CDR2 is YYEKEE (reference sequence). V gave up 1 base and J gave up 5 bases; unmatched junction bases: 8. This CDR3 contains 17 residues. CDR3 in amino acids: CASSLMSTGQGTGELFF. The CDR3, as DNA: TGTGCCAGCAGCTTGATGTCGACGGGACAGGGGACCGGGGAGCTGTTTTTT. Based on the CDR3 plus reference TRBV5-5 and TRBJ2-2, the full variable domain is DAGVTQSPTHLIKTRGQQVTLRCSPISGHKSVSWYQQVLGQGPQFIFQYYEKEERGRGNFPDRFSARQFPNYSSELNVNALLLGDSALYLCASSLMSTGQGTGELFFGEGSRLTVL.

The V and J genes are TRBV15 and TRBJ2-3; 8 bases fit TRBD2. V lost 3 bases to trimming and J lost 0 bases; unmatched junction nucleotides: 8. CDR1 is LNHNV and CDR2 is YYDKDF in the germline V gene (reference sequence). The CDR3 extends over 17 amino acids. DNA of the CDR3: TGTGCCACCAGCAGGGGTTTGGGACTAGGGAGCACAGATACGCAGTATTTT. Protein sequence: CATSRGLGLGSTDTQYF.

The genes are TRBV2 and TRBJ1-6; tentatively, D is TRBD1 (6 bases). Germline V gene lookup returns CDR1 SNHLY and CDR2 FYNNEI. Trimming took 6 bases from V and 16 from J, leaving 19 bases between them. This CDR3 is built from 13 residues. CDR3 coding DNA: TGTGCCAGCAGGGGGAGACAGGATCCCCCTCTCCACTTT. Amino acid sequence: CASRGRQDPPLHF.

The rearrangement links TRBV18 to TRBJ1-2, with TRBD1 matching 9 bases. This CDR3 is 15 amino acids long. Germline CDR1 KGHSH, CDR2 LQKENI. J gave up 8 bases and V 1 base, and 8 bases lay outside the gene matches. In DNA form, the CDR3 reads TGTGCCAGCTCACCACTGGACAGGGGCGATCGGGGCTACACCTTC. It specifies CASSPLDRGDRGYTF.

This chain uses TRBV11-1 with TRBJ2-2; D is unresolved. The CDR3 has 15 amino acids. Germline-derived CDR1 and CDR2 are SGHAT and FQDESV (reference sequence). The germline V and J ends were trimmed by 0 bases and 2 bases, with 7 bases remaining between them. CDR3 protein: CASSLASQNTGELFF. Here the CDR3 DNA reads TGTGCCAGCAGCTTAGCCTCACAAAACACCGGGGAGCTGTTTTTT.

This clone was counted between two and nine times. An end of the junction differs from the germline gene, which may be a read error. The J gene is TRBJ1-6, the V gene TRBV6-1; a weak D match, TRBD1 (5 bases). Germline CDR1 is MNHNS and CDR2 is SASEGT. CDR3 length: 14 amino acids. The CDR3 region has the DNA TGTGCCAGCAGTCAAGCTCAGGGAAATTCACCCCTCCACTTT. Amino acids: CASSQAQGNSPLHF.

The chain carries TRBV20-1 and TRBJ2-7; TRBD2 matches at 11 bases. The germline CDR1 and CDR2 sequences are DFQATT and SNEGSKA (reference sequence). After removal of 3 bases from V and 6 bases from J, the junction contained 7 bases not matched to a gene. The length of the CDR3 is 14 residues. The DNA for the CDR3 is TGCAGTGCTAGTCCTACTAGCGGGAGTCCCGAGCAGTACTTC. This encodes CSASPTSGSPEQYF.

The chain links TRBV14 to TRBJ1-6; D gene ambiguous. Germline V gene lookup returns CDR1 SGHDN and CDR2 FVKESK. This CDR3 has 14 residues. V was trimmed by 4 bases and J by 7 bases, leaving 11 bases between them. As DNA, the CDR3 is TGTGCCAGCAGCCTAGCGATACCAAATTCACCCCTCCACTTT. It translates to CASSLAIPNSPLHF.

The CDR3 DNA reads as TGTGCCAGCAGCCTACAGGGGAACTATGGCTACACCTTC. Amino acids: CASSLQGNYGYTF. The chain links TRBV6-2 or TRBV6-3 to TRBJ1-2; 7 positions match TRBD1. V lost 6 bases to trimming and J lost 2 bases; unmatched junction nucleotides: 3. Per germline, CDR1 MNHEY and CDR2 SVGEGT. The CDR3 has 13 amino acids.

The CDR3 nucleotides are TGTGCCACCCGGCGGGGGGGGGTGAACGAGCAGTACTTC. Amino acid sequence: CATRRGGVNEQYF. The chain couples TRBV27 to TRBJ2-7, with 9 bases that match TRBD2. This CDR3 contains 13 residues. V dropped 10 bases and J dropped 5; count of bases not matched to a gene: 9. Germline V gene data show CDR1 as MNHEY and CDR2 as SMNVEV (reference sequence).

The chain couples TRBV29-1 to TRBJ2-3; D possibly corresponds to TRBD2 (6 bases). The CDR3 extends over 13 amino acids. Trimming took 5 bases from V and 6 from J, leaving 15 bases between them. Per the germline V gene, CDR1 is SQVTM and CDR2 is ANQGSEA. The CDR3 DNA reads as TGCAGCGTTAAAACGCGGGGTCTGGATACGCAGTATTTT. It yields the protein CSVKTRGLDTQYF.

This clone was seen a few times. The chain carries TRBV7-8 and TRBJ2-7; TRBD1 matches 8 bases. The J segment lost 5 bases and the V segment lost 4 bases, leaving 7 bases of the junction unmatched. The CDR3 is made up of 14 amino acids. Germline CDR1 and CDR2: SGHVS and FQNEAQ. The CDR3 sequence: CASSSAGTGDEQYF. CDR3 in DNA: TGTGCCAGCAGCTCCGCCGGGACAGGTGACGAGCAGTACTTC.

CDR3 sequence: CASSLDWDRVGSGANVLTF. CDR3 DNA sequence: TGCGCCAGCAGCTTGGACTGGGACAGGGTTGGCTCTGGGGCCAACGTCCTGACTTTC. The chain links TRBV5-1 to TRBJ2-6; 9 nucleotides agree with TRBD1. Germline assignment: CDR1 SGHRS and CDR2 YFSETQ. The trim removed 0 bases at V and 0 bases at J, leaving 7 bases unmatched. The CDR3 has 19 residues. The whole variable domain, remainder taken from reference TRBV5-1 and TRBJ2-6, is KAGVTQTPRYLIKTRGQQVTLSCSPISGHRSVSWYQQTPGQGLQFLFEYFSETQRNKGNFPGRFSGRQFSNSRSEMNVSTLELGDSALYLCASSLDWDRVGSGANVLTFGAGSRLTVL.

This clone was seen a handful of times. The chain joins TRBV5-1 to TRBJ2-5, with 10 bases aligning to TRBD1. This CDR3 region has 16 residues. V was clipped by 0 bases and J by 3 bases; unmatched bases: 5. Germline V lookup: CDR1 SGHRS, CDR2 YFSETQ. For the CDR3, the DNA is TGCGCCAGCAGCTTGGTGCCCGGACAGGGGGAAGAGACCCAGTACTTC. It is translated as CASSLVPGQGEETQYF.

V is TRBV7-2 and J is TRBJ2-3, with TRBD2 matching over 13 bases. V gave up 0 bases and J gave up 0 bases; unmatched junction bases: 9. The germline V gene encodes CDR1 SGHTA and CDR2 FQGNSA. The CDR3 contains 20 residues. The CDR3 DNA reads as TGTGCCAGCAGCTTAGCTAGGCGGACTAGCGGGGGACCTAGCACAGATACGCAGTATTTT. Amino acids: CASSLARRTSGGPSTDTQYF.

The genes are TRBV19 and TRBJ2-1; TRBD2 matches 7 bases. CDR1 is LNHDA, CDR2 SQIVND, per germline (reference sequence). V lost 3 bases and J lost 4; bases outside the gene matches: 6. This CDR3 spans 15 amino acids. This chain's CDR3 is CASSISREAYNEQFF. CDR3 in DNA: TGTGCCAGTAGTATTTCCCGGGAGGCGTACAATGAGCAGTTCTTC.

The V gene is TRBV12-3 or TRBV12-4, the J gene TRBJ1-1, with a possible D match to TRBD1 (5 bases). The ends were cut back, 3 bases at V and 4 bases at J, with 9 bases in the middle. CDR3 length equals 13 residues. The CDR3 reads CASSFGGGTEAFF. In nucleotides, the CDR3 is TGTGCCAGCAGTTTCGGGGGGGGCACTGAAGCTTTCTTT.

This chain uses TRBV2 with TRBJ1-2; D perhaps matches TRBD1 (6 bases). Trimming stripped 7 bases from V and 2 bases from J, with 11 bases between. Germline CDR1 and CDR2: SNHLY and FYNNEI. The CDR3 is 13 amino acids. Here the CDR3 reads CASIPGGNYGYTF. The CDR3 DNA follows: TGTGCCAGCATTCCTGGGGGCAACTATGGCTACACCTTC.

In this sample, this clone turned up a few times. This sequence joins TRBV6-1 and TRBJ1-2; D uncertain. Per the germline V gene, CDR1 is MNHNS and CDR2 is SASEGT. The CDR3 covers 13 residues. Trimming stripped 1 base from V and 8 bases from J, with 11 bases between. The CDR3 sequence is CASSEGEGLGYTF. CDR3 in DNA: TGTGCCAGCAGTGAAGGAGAGGGTCTGGGCTACACCTTC.

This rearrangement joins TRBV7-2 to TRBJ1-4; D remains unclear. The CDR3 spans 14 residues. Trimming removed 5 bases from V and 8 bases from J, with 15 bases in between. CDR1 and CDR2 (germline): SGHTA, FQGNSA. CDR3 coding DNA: TGTGCCAGCAGCCCATTCCCCTTCGGGGAAAAACTGTTTTTT. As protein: CASSPFPFGEKLFF.

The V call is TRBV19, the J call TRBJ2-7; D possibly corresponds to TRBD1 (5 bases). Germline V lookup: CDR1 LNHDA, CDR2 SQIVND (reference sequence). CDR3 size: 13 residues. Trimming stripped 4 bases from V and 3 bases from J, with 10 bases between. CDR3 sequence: CASSKGFSYEQYF. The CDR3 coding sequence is TGTGCCAGTAGTAAGGGGTTCAGCTACGAGCAGTACTTC.

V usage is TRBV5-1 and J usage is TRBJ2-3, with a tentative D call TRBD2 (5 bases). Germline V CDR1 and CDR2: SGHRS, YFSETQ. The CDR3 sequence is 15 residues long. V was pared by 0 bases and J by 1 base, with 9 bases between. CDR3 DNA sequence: TGCGCCAGCAGCTTGGCGGGATACCGCACAGATACGCAGTATTTT. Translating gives CASSLAGYRTDTQYF.

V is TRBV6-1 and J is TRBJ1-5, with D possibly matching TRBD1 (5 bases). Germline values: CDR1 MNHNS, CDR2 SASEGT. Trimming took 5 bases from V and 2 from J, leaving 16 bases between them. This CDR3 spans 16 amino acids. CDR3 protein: CASSKGLTGGNQPQHF. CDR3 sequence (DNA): TGTGCCAGCAGTAAAGGGTTGACGGGGGGCAATCAGCCCCAGCATTTT.